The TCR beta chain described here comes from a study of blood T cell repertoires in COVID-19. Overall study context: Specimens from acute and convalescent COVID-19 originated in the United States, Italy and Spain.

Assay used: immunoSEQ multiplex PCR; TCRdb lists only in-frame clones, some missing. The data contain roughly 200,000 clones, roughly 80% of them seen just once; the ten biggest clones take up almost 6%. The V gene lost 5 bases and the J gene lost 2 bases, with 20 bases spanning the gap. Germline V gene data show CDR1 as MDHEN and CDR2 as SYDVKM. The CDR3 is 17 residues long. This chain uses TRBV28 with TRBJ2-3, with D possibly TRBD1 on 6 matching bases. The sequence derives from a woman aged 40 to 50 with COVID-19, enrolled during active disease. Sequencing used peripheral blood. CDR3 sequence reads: CASSPLGAGAFTDTQYF. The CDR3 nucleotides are TGTGCCAGCAGTCCGTTGGGGGCCGGAGCGTTCACAGATACGCAGTATTTT. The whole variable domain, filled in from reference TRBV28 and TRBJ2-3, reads DVKVTQSSRYLVKRTGEKVFLECVQDMDHENMFWYRQDPGLGLRLIYFSYDVKMKEKGDIPEGYSVSREKKERFSLILESASTNQTSMYLCASSPLGAGAFTDTQYFGPGTRLTVL.